One and the same sample provided the 6 T cell receptor beta chains below, sequenced in a study of T cells in Graves' hyperthyroidism and ophthalmopathy. TCR beta CDR3 regions were amplified from RNA transcripts. With the HTBI primer set, the TCR CDR3 went through a first round of RT-PCR. TCRdb recomputed calls from the multiplex PCR reads with MiXCR, one row per CDR3 protein. The sample shows around 400,000 distinct CDR3 sequences, about 25% of them seen only once. The source material was blood. The source is a man aged 45-65 years with Graves' hyperthyroidism.

This clonotype was seen a handful of times. The chain is built from TRBV24-1 and TRBJ1-1, with D maybe TRBD1 (5 bases). Trimming shortened V by 2 bases and J by 8 bases, and 8 bases separated the two germline ends. Germline values: CDR1 KGHDR, CDR2 SFDVKD. This CDR3 has 12 residues. The CDR3 DNA is TGTGCCACCAGTGATTCAGGGCTGGAAGCTTTCTTT. Its translation is CATSDSGLEAFF.

A remark on this clonotype: One junction end does not reproduce the germline sequence, and a read error may be involved. The rearrangement uses TRBV6-1 and TRBJ1-5; D call uncertain. There are 16 residues in the CDR3. Germline V gene lookup returns CDR1 MNHNS and CDR2 SASEGT. As DNA, the CDR3 is TGTGCCAGCGCTCCTATGGAGGGTTTGGGTACTCAGCCCCGGCATTTT. Translating gives CASAPMEGLGTQPRHF.

This clonotype was detected only a few times. The chain employs TRBV5-5 and TRBJ2-3; 8 nucleotides align to TRBD2. Germline lookup yields CDR1 SGHKS and CDR2 YYEKEE (reference sequence). Germline trimming cut 2 bases from V and 6 bases from J; bases unmatched to any gene: 14. The CDR3 contains 17 residues. The CDR3 here is CASSLFAGREVPDTQYF. CDR3 nucleotide sequence: TGTGCCAGCAGCTTATTTGCCGGGAGGGAGGTTCCGGATACGCAGTATTTT.

The gene calls are TRBV7-9 and TRBJ2-7; no clear D. With 2 bases removed from V and 6 bases from J, the gap between germline ends came to 11 bases. Germline V gene sequence: CDR1 SEHNR, CDR2 FQNEAQ (reference sequence). This CDR3 has 13 residues. CDR3 in amino acids: CASSLIPALEQYF. The CDR3 DNA reads TGTGCCAGCAGCTTAATCCCCGCTCTCGAGCAGTACTTC.

The sample holds many counts of this clonotype. CDR3 amino acids: CASRFRGTSGSWSYNEQFF. The DNA of the CDR3 is TGTGCCAGCAGATTTAGGGGAACTAGCGGGAGTTGGTCCTACAATGAGCAGTTCTTC. The V gene is TRBV7-9, the J gene TRBJ2-1; 11 bases align to TRBD2. V shed 6 bases, J shed 1 base, and the junction held 14 bases outside the gene matches. The V gene's germline CDR1 is SEHNR and CDR2 FQNEAQ (reference sequence). CDR3 length: 19 amino acids. The full variable domain, rest sourced from reference TRBV7-9 and TRBJ2-1, is DTGVSQNPRHKITKRGQNVTFRCDPISEHNRLYWYRQTLGQGPEFLTYFQNEAQLEKSRLLSDRFSAERPKGSFSTLEIQRTEQGDSAMYLCASRFRGTSGSWSYNEQFFGPGTRLTVL.

This clonotype was seen more than once but under ten times. The gene calls are TRBV24-1 and TRBJ2-2; D unresolved. Trimming removed 7 bases at V and 0 bases at J, with 8 bases between. Germline V lookup: CDR1 KGHDR, CDR2 SFDVKD. This CDR3 is 14 amino acids long. CDR3 coding DNA: TGTGCCACCAGGGGTTCAGCGAACACCGGGGAGCTGTTTTTT. Translating gives CATRGSANTGELFF.